This TCR beta chain was captured in a study of regulatory T cells in long-lasting Graves disease. Findings and caveats of the study: Study of thyroid tissue was not done, with only peripheral blood studied.

Combining iRepertoire HTBI primers with Arm-PCR of CDR3 regions, the authors built TCR beta libraries. TCRdb re-called the multiplex PCR reads with MiXCR, one entry per CDR3 protein. Found here are some 490,000 distinct CDR3 sequences, about 12% of them singletons; the top ten hold roughly 8.9%. Time point described: newly diagnosed GD, antithyroid drugs for less than 3 months. Scientists built the TCR library using RNA that was extracted from PBMCs. This clonotype has more than one count but fewer than ten. Its specificity is not known. The CDR3 runs 15 residues. CDR1 and CDR2 from the germline V gene are MDHEN and SYDVKM. Trimming left V 4 bases short and J 0 bases short, with 10 bases between. These data were likewise used in another study, on T cells in Graves' hyperthyroidism and ophthalmopathy. That report notes: TCR CDR3 underwent first-round RT-PCR with the HTBI primer set.

Specimen: peripheral blood mononuclear cells (PBMCs), collected at new diagnosis, from a patient treated with antithyroid drugs. The sequence was collected from a woman in her 30s with Graves disease. The chain recombines TRBV28 with TRBJ1-3; perhaps TRBD1 as D (6 bases). CDR3 region: CASSSGTSSGNTIYF. CDR3 bases: TGTGCCAGCAGTTCCGGGACAAGCTCTGGAAACACCATATATTTT. Looking up the rest from reference TRBV28 and TRBJ1-3 gives the full variable domain: DVKVTQSSRYLVKRTGEKVFLECVQDMDHENMFWYRQDPGLGLRLIYFSYDVKMKEKGDIPEGYSVSREKKERFSLILESASTNQTSMYLCASSSGTSSGNTIYFGEGSWLTVV.